The rows below give T cell receptor beta chains drawn from one sample of a study of T cells in Graves' hyperthyroidism and ophthalmopathy. TCRdb ran MiXCR on the multiplex PCR reads and lists one entry per CDR3 protein. The data hold approximately 620,000 distinct CDR3 sequences, with approximately 15% observed a single time. The material sequenced was blood. These TCRs come from a woman aged 40-49 years with Graves' ophthalmopathy. Each CDR3 is given without its conserved first and last residue.

TRBJ1-2	12	TRBV7-2	ASSLRTENYGYT
TRBJ1-3	11	TRBV20-1	SATITPGNTIY
TRBJ2-1	13	TRBV2	ASRGLLSSYNEQF
TRBJ1-4	11	TRBV6-1	ASTGQGVGKLF
TRBJ1-5	14	TRBV19	ASSPKPQGNNQPQH
TRBJ2-7	13	TRBV5-1	ASSTTSGSFHEQY
TRBJ1-2	11	TRBV27	ASSLLGNYGYT
TRBJ1-2	13	TRBV7-2	ASSAGGQGAIGYT
TRBJ2-3	15	TRBV6-1	ASSEAEAGGGTDTQY
TRBJ2-7	10	TRBV7-9	ASRGLAREQY
TRBJ2-2	12	TRBV3-1	ASSQDYSTGELF
TRBJ1-3	14	TRBV28	ASRSTGLVWGNTIY
TRBJ2-2	12	TRBV2	ASSEDMVTGELF
TRBJ1-1	18	TRBV6-5	ASSYYALWRPGGKNTEAF
TRBJ1-2	13	TRBV19	ASSQIGGGVYGHT
TRBJ2-5	14	TRBV7-2	ASSSLGALEAETQY
TRBJ1-1	12	TRBV6-5	ASSYSRRGGEAF
TRBJ2-7	12	TRBV5-1	ASSQSPDKNEQY
TRBJ2-1	14	TRBV6-1	ASNYRGRPLDNEQF
TRBJ2-5	11	TRBV6-2/TRBV6-3	ASSHKEQETQY
TRBJ2-3	12	TRBV6-5	ASSYKPPTDTQY
TRBJ2-1	9	TRBV20-1	SSKTHNEQF
TRBJ2-7	12	TRBV10-3	AISEKQGSYEQY
TRBJ1-3	12	TRBV20-1	SASGTDSGNTIY
TRBJ1-2	12	TRBV25-1	ASSEPGQNYGYT
TRBJ2-1	12	TRBV30	AGARGASGNEQF
TRBJ2-1	10	TRBV18	ASSPRSDEQF
TRBJ2-7	12	TRBV20-1	SASGLAGGAEQY
TRBJ2-3	14	TRBV29-1	SVAHLPGQNTDTQY
TRBJ1-1	12	TRBV9	ASSTRAENTEAF
TRBJ2-3	12	TRBV11-2	ASASGGGTDTQY
TRBJ2-1	14	TRBV11-1	ASSLRSSGAYNEQF